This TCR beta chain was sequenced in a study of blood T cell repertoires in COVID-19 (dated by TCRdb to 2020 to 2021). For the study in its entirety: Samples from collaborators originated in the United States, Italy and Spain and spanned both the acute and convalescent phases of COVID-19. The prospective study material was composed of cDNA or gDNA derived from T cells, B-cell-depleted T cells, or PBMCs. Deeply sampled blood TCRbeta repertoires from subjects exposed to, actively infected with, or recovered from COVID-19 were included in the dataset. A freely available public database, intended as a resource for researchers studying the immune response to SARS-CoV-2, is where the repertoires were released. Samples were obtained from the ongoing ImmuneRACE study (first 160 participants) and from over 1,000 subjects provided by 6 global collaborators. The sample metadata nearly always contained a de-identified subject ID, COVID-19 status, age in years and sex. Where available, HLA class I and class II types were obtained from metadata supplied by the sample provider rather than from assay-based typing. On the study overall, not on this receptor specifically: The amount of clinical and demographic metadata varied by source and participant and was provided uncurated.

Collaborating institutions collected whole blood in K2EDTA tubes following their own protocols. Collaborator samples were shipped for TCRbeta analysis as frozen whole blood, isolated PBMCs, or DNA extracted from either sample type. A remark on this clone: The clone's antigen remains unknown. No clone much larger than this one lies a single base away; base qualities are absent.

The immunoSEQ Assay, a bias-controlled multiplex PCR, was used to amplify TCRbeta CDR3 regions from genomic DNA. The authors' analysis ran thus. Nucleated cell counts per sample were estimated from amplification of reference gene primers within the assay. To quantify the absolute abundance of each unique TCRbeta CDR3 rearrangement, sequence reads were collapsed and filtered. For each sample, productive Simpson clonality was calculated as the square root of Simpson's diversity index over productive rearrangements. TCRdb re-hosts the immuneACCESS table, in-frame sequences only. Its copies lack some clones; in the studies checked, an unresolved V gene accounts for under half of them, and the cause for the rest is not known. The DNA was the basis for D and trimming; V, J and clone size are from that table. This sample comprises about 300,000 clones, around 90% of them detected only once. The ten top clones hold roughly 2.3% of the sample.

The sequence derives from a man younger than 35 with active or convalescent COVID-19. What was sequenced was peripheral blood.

Read as DNA, the sequence is TGTGCCACTACCCCGGGGACAGCTGGAAACACCATATATTTT. Its translation is CATTPGTAGNTIYF. The chain employs TRBV19 and TRBJ1-3, and 7 junction bases match TRBD1. CDR1 and CDR2 (LNHDA, SQIVND) derive from the germline V gene (reference sequence). The CDR3 sequence holds 14 residues, the cysteine and phenylalanine included. Only the CDR3 portion is preserved as DNA: 42 bases, with reading frame beginning at the first base. The junction shows trimming of 10 bases on V and 2 bases on J, and the gene matches do not reach 8 bases of it.